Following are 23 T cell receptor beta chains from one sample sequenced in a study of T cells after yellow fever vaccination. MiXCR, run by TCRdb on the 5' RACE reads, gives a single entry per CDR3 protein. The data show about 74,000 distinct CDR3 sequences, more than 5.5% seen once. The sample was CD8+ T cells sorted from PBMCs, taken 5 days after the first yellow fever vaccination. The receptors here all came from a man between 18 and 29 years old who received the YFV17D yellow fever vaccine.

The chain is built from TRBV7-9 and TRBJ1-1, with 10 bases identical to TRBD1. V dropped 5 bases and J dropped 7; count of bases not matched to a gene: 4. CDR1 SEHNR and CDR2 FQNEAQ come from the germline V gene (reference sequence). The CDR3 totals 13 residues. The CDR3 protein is CASSPGTGDEAFF. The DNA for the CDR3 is TGTGCCAGCAGCCCAGGGACAGGGGATGAAGCTTTCTTT.

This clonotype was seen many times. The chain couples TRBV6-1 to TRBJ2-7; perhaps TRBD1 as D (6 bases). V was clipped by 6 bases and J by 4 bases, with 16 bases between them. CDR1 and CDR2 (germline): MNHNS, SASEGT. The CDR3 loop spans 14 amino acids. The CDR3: CASSPGRGKYEQYF. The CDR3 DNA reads TGTGCCAGCAGCCCGGGAAGGGGGAAGTACGAGCAGTACTTC.

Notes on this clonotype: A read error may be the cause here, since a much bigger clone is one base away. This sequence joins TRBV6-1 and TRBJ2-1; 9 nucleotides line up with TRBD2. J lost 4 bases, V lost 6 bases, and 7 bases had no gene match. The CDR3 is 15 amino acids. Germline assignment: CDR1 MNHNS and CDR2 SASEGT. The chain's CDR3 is CASSAASGVYNEQFF. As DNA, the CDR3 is TGTGCCAGCAGCGCCGCTAGCGGGGTTTACAATGAGCAGTTCTTC.

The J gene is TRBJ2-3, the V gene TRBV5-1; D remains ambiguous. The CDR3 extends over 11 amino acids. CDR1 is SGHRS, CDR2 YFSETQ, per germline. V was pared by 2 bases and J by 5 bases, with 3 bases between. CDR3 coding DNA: TGCGCCAGCAGCTTTAGAGATACGCAGTATTTT. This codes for CASSFRDTQYF.

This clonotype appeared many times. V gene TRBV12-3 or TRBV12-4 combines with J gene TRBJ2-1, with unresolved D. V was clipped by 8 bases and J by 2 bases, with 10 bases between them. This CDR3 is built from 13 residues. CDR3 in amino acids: CASAPETYNEQFF. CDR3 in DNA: TGTGCCAGCGCACCTGAAACCTACAATGAGCAGTTCTTC.

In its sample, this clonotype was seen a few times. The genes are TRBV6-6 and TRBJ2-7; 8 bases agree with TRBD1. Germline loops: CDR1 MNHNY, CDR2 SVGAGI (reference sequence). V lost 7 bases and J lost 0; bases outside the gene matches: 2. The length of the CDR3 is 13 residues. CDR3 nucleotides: TGTGCCAGCATCGGACAGGGCTCCTACGAGCAGTACGTC. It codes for CASIGQGSYEQYV.

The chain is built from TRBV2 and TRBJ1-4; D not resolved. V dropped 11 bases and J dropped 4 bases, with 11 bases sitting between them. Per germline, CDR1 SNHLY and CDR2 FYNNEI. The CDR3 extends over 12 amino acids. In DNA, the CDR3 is TGTGCCGGCGACATTGGTAATGAAAAACTGTTTTTT. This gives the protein CAGDIGNEKLFF.

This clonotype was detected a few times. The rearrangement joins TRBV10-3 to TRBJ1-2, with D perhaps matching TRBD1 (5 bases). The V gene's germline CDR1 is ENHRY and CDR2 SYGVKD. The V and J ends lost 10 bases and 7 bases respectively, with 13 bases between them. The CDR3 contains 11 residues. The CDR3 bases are TGTGCCACCTTCCTTGGGGGTGGCTACACCTTC. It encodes CATFLGGGYTF.

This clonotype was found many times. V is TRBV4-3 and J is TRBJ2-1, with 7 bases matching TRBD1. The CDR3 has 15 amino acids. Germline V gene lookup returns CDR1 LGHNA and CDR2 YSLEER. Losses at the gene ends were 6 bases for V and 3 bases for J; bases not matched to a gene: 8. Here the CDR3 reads CASSRGTARYNEQFF. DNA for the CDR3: TGCGCCAGCAGTCGAGGGACAGCTCGCTACAATGAGCAGTTCTTC.

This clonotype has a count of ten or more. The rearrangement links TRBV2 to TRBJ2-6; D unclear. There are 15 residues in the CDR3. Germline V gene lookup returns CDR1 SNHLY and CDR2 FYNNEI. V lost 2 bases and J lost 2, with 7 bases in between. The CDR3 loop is CASSESDAGANVLTF. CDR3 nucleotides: TGTGCCAGCAGTGAATCGGACGCTGGGGCCAACGTCCTGACTTTC.

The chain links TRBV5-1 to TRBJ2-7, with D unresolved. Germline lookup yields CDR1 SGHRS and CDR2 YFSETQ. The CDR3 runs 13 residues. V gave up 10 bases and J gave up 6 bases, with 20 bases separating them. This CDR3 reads CAPMPRIWAEQYV. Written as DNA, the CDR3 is TGCGCCCCTATGCCCCGAATTTGGGCCGAGCAGTACGTC.

The CDR3 region is CASSLTGEETQYF. DNA for the CDR3: TGTGCCAGCAGCTTGACGGGGGAGGAGACCCAGTACTTC. The chain has TRBV11-3 and TRBJ2-5; possible D gene TRBD2, 6 bases. Looked up from germline, CDR1 is SGHNT and CDR2 is YENEEA. Trimming left V 3 bases short and J 5 bases short, with 10 bases between. The CDR3 has 13 amino acids.

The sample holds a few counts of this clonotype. The CDR3 bases are TGTGCCAGCAGTTACGGGCCGGGCGAGCAGTACTTC. It encodes CASSYGPGEQYF. This rearrangement joins TRBV7-9 to TRBJ2-7; D is unclear. The CDR3 runs to 12 residues. V lost 6 bases and J lost 6, with 12 bases in between. Germline CDR1 reads SEHNR; CDR2 reads FQNEAQ (reference sequence). Together with reference TRBV7-9 and TRBJ2-7, the CDR3 gives the full variable domain: DTGVSQNPRHKITKRGQNVTFRCDPISEHNRLYWYRQTLGQGPEFLTYFQNEAQLEKSRLLSDRFSAERPKGSFSTLEIQRTEQGDSAMYLCASSYGPGEQYFGPGTRLTVT.

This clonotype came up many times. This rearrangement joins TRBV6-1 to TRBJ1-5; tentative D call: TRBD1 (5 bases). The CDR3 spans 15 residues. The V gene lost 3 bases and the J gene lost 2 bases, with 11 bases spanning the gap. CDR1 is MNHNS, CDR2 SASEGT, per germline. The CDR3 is CASSDGEGGNQPQHF. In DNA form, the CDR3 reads TGTGCCAGCAGTGATGGGGAAGGGGGCAATCAGCCCCAGCATTTT.

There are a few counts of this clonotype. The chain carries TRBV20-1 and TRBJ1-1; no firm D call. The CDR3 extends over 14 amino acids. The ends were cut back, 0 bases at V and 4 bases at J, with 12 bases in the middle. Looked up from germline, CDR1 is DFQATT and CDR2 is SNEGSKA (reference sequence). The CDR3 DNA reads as TGCAGTGCTAGAGATCTCCAGGTCGGCACTGAAGCTTTCTTT. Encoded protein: CSARDLQVGTEAFF.

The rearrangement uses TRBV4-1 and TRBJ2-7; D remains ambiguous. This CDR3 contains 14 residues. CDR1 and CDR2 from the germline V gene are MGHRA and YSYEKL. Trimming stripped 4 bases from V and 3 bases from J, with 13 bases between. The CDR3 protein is CASSLAPDNYEQYV. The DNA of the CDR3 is TGCGCCAGCAGCCTAGCCCCTGACAACTACGAGCAGTACGTC.

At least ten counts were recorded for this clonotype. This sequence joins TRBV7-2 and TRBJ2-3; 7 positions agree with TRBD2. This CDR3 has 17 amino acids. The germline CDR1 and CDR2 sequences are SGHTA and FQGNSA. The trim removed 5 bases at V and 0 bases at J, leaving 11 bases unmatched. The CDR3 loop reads CASSRETSYPSTDTQYF. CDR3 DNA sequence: TGTGCCAGCAGCCGAGAGACTAGCTACCCGAGCACAGATACGCAGTATTTT.

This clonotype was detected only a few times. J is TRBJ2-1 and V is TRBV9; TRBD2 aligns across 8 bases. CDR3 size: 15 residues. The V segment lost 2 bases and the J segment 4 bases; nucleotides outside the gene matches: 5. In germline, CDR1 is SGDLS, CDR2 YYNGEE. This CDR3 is CASSVRGGVYNEQFF. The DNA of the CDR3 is TGTGCCAGCAGCGTCCGGGGGGGGGTTTACAATGAGCAGTTCTTC.

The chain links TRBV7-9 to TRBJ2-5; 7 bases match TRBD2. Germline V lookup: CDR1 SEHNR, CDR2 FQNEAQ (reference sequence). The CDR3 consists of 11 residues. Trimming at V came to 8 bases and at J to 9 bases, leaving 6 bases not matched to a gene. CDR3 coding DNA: TGTGCCAGCCGTCGGGGGGAGGCCCAGTACTTC. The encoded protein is CASRRGEAQYF.

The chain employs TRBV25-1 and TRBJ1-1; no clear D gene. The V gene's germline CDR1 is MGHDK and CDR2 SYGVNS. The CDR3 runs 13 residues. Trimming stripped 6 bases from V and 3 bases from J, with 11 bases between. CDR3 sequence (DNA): TGTGCCAGCAGCTCGCGACTGTACACTGAAGCTTTCTTT. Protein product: CASSSRLYTEAFF.

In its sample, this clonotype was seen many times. The CDR3 reads CSALTETQYF. CDR3 sequence (DNA): TGCAGTGCTCTAACGGAGACCCAGTACTTC. This rearrangement joins TRBV20-1 to TRBJ2-5, with D uncertain. Germline V gives CDR1 DFQATT, CDR2 SNEGSKA (reference sequence). V was trimmed by 5 bases and J by 5 bases, leaving 6 bases between them. The length of the CDR3 is 10 residues.

For the CDR3, the DNA is TGCAGCGTTGAACTTACGCGGGGCACTGAAGCTTTCTTT. Translating gives CSVELTRGTEAFF. The chain combines TRBV29-1 with TRBJ1-1; D is unresolved. The CDR3 spans 13 residues. The germline V gene has CDR1 SQVTM and CDR2 ANQGSEA. The V end was cut by 2 bases, the J end by 4 bases, with 11 bases between.

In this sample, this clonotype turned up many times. The CDR3 region is CASSSLTANTGELFF. The CDR3 DNA reads TGTGCCAGCAGCTCCCTGACAGCGAACACCGGGGAGCTGTTTTTT. V gene TRBV7-9 combines with J gene TRBJ2-2, with D maybe TRBD1 (5 bases). Trimming left V 4 bases short and J 0 bases short, with 9 bases between. CDR1 SEHNR and CDR2 FQNEAQ come from the germline V gene (reference sequence). The CDR3 is 15 residues long.